Following are 32 T cell receptor beta chains from one sample sequenced in a study of OX40 agonist ivuxolimab in advanced cancers. Measured with immunoSEQ multiplex PCR; TCRdb has only the in-frame clones, and not every one. The sample has 40,000 to 50,000 clones, 70% to 90% seen once. The sample here was CD4+ or CD8+ T cells sorted from blood, taken in a trial of the OX40 agonist ivuxolimab. Source of these receptors: an adult with an advanced solid tumor such as melanoma, head and neck, liver or kidney cancer.

J is TRBJ2-5 and V is TRBV7-8; TRBD1 is a possible D gene (5 bases). The CDR3 is 14 residues long. Trimming pared 5 bases from V and 1 base from J, leaving 11 bases between. Germline CDR1 SGHVS, CDR2 FQNEAQ. The CDR3 region has the DNA TGTGCCAGCAGCCCCCGACAGACCCAAGAGACCCAGTACTTC. Protein product: CASSPRQTQETQYF.

The V gene is TRBV2, the J gene TRBJ2-7; D not resolved. CDR1 is SNHLY and CDR2 is FYNNEI in the germline V gene. Trimming removed 6 bases at V and 0 bases at J, with 6 bases between. The CDR3 extends over 12 amino acids. The CDR3 region is CASRGYSYEQYF. CDR3 DNA sequence: TGTGCCAGCAGGGGGTACTCCTACGAGCAGTACTTC.

This chain joins TRBV9 and TRBJ1-4; perhaps TRBD1 as D (6 bases). Trimming took 3 bases from V and 4 from J, leaving 10 bases between them. The CDR3 is 14 amino acids. From germline, CDR1 is SGDLS and CDR2 YYNGEE. Written as DNA, the CDR3 is TGTGCCAGCAGCGCTACAGGGATTAATGAAAAACTGTTTTTT. This sequence encodes CASSATGINEKLFF.

This clone showed up just a few times. DNA of the CDR3: TGTGCCTGGAGTCCTATCGGGACAGGGACTTCACCCCTCCACTTT. Amino acid sequence: CAWSPIGTGTSPLHF. V is TRBV30 and J is TRBJ1-6, with 9 bases identical to TRBD1. The germline gives CDR1 GTSNPN, CDR2 SVGIG (reference sequence). V lost 2 bases to trimming and J lost 9 bases; unmatched junction nucleotides: 8. This CDR3 comprises 15 residues.

This clone was found a few times. The chain carries TRBV6-5 and TRBJ2-7; maybe TRBD1 (6 bases). Trimming stripped 5 bases from V and 7 bases from J, with 15 bases between. The CDR3 totals 13 residues. In germline, CDR1 is MNHEY, CDR2 SVGAGI. In DNA form, the CDR3 reads TGTGCCAGCAGTACGACAGGACCCTGGGAGCAGTACTTC. Protein sequence: CASSTTGPWEQYF.

There are a few counts of this clone. V gene TRBV2 combines with J gene TRBJ1-6, with D possibly being TRBD1 (5 bases). V dropped 3 bases and J dropped 4 bases, with 10 bases sitting between them. This CDR3 comprises 15 residues. The germline V gene encodes CDR1 SNHLY and CDR2 FYNNEI. The CDR3 nucleotides read TGTGCCAGCAGTGATAGACAGCCATATAATTCACCCCTCCACTTT. It specifies CASSDRQPYNSPLHF.

The chain combines TRBV28 with TRBJ2-1; no definite D call. The V gene's germline CDR1 is MDHEN and CDR2 SYDVKM. The CDR3 is 11 residues long. The V and J ends lost 5 bases and 7 bases respectively, with 6 bases between them. CDR3 DNA: TGTGCCAGCAGTCCCGGGAATGAGCAGTTCTTC. This gives the protein CASSPGNEQFF.

The chain joins TRBV9 to TRBJ1-6; perhaps TRBD1 as D (5 bases). Trimming left V 0 bases short and J 10 bases short, with 14 bases between. The germline V gene encodes CDR1 SGDLS and CDR2 YYNGEE. The length of the CDR3 is 15 residues. As DNA, the CDR3 is TGTGCCAGCAGCGTAGGCAGTGAGGGGATCTCACCCCTCCACTTT. As protein: CASSVGSEGISPLHF.

The chain uses TRBV27 and TRBJ1-2, with D unclear. V lost 0 bases and J lost 4, with 6 bases in between. This CDR3 is built from 13 residues. CDR1 MNHEY and CDR2 SMNVEV come from the germline V gene (reference sequence). CDR3 nucleotide sequence: TGTGCCAGCAGTTTATCGCGGAGCTATGGCTACACCTTC. Translation gives CASSLSRSYGYTF.

The chain joins TRBV5-1 to TRBJ2-1; 9 bases are shared with TRBD1. CDR3 length: 14 amino acids. The trim removed 4 bases at V and 8 bases at J, leaving 7 bases unmatched. The germline CDR1 and CDR2 sequences are SGHRS and YFSETQ. This chain's CDR3 is CASSLDRGFDEQFF. The CDR3 DNA follows: TGCGCCAGCAGCCTTGACAGGGGGTTTGATGAGCAGTTCTTC.

The genes are TRBV27 and TRBJ2-7, with 8 bases fitting TRBD1. Germline V gives CDR1 MNHEY, CDR2 SMNVEV (reference sequence). The CDR3 sequence is 15 residues long. V shed 8 bases and J 4 bases; nucleotides not matched to a gene: 13. CDR3 nucleotides: TGTGCCAGCTCCTTAACACAGGGGGAGTTATACGAGCAGTACTTC. Translation gives CASSLTQGELYEQYF.

The genes are TRBV5-4 and TRBJ2-5, with D possibly being TRBD2 (6 bases). This CDR3 is built from 15 residues. V was cut by 0 bases and J by 3 bases, with 12 bases left in between. Germline V gives CDR1 SGHNT, CDR2 YYREEE (reference sequence). The CDR3 here is CASSLAVGGEETQYF. CDR3 bases: TGTGCCAGCAGCTTGGCCGTGGGGGGTGAAGAGACCCAGTACTTC.

This clone was seen only once. J is TRBJ2-7 and V is TRBV5-4, with 7 nucleotides matching TRBD1. V gave up 7 bases and J gave up 2 bases; unmatched junction bases: 12. The germline CDR1 and CDR2 sequences are SGHNT and YYREEE (reference sequence). The CDR3 is made up of 15 amino acids. DNA of the CDR3: TGTGCCAGCGGCACCTCGGGACAGTTGACCTACGAGCAGTACTTC. Its translation is CASGTSGQLTYEQYF.

The rearrangement uses TRBV6-5 and TRBJ1-2; unclear D gene. Germline-derived CDR1 and CDR2 are MNHEY and SVGAGI. The CDR3 extends over 13 amino acids. V was clipped by 9 bases and J by 2 bases, with 13 bases between them. This CDR3 is CASQPTVNYGYTF. For the CDR3, the DNA is TGTGCCAGTCAACCGACGGTAAACTATGGCTACACCTTC.

The chain recombines TRBV4-3 with TRBJ1-1; no reliable D call. Trimming left V 2 bases short and J 6 bases short, with 22 bases between. Germline loops: CDR1 LGHNA, CDR2 YSLEER. The CDR3 consists of 17 residues. CDR3 residues: CASSQLNRLGWTAEAFF. The DNA of the CDR3 is TGCGCCAGCAGCCAACTAAATCGGTTGGGGTGGACCGCTGAAGCTTTCTTT.

The rearrangement uses TRBV2 and TRBJ2-1, with D possibly matching TRBD2 (5 bases). V was pared by 7 bases and J by 2 bases, with 9 bases between. The CDR3 totals 13 residues. Germline V gene data show CDR1 as SNHLY and CDR2 as FYNNEI. This CDR3 is CASIVGAYNEQFF. CDR3 DNA: TGTGCCAGCATCGTCGGGGCCTACAATGAGCAGTTCTTC. The full variable domain, completed using reference TRBV2 and TRBJ2-1, is EPEVTQTPSHQVTQMGQEVILRCVPISNHLYFYWYRQILGQKVEFLVSFYNNEISEKSEIFDDQFSVERPDGSNFTLKIRSTKLEDSAMYFCASIVGAYNEQFFGPGTRLTVL.

A single count supports this clone. This sequence joins TRBV28 and TRBJ1-5; TRBD1 agrees at 8 bases. The CDR3 length is 15 residues. CDR1 is MDHEN and CDR2 is SYDVKM in the germline V gene. The junction had 6 bases not matched to a gene; V was cut back by 5 bases and J by 3 bases. The CDR3: CASSHRGGYNQPQHF. CDR3 DNA: TGTGCCAGCAGTCACAGGGGGGGGTACAATCAGCCCCAGCATTTT.

This clone appeared a single time. This sequence joins TRBV4-2 and TRBJ2-7, with D uncertain. Trimming cost V 0 bases and J 3 bases, with 9 bases left between them. The CDR3 is made up of 14 amino acids. Germline CDR1 is LGHNA and CDR2 is YNFKEQ. This chain's CDR3 is CASSQDSNGYEQYF. In DNA, the CDR3 is TGTGCCAGCAGCCAAGATAGTAACGGCTACGAGCAGTACTTC.

The V gene is TRBV28, the J gene TRBJ1-6; D is perhaps TRBD1 (5 bases). The CDR3 runs 16 residues. With 11 bases removed from V and 7 bases from J, the gap between germline ends came to 24 bases. Germline CDR1 MDHEN, CDR2 SYDVKM. CDR3: CALQSAEGIENSPLHF. The DNA of the CDR3 is TGTGCCCTCCAATCGGCGGAGGGGATAGAGAATTCACCCCTCCACTTT.

The chain employs TRBV30 and TRBJ1-1; D call uncertain. Between the trimmed V and J ends, which lost 2 bases and 5 bases, there was a span of 9 bases. Germline assignment: CDR1 GTSNPN and CDR2 SVGIG (reference sequence). This CDR3 contains 12 residues. CDR3 bases: TGTGCCTGGAGTTGGGGTTGGACTGAAGCTTTCTTT. Translation: CAWSWGWTEAFF.

The chain joins TRBV6-5 to TRBJ1-3; D remains unclear. The V end lost 0 bases, the J end lost 5 bases, and 14 bases lay between the germline ends. Germline V gene data show CDR1 as MNHEY and CDR2 as SVGAGI. This CDR3 is 16 amino acids long. The CDR3 DNA sequence: TGTGCCAGCAGTTACTCGACCCCTCTGGGAAGAAACACCATATATTTT. This gives the protein CASSYSTPLGRNTIYF.

The CDR3 sequence is CASSVELVSSGNTIYF. CDR3 DNA sequence: TGTGCCAGCAGCGTAGAGTTAGTGTCCTCTGGAAACACCATATATTTT. The J gene is TRBJ1-3, the V gene TRBV9; D is uncertain. This CDR3 is 16 amino acids long. V shed 0 bases and J shed 0 bases, with 10 bases lying between them. CDR1 is SGDLS, CDR2 YYNGEE, per germline.

The chain combines TRBV10-3 with TRBJ2-4; TRBD2 aligns across 7 bases. CDR3 length: 14 amino acids. Looked up from germline, CDR1 is ENHRY and CDR2 is SYGVKD. V shed 3 bases and J 5 bases; nucleotides not matched to a gene: 4. Written as DNA, the CDR3 is TGTGCCATCAGTGATCCAGGGAGGGAAAACATTCAGTACTTC. This codes for CAISDPGRENIQYF.

CDR3 DNA sequence: TGTGCCAGCAGCCAGGGCTTCACAGATACGCAGTATTTT. This sequence encodes CASSQGFTDTQYF. This rearrangement joins TRBV14 to TRBJ2-3; D is unresolved. V gave up 3 bases and J gave up 2 bases, with 6 bases separating them. CDR1 is SGHDN and CDR2 is FVKESK in the germline V gene. The CDR3 contains 13 residues.

Only one count was recorded for this clone. This chain links TRBV4-1 with TRBJ1-5; D is ambiguous. Trimming stripped 4 bases from V and 1 base from J, with 11 bases between. CDR1 is MGHRA and CDR2 is YSYEKL in the germline V gene. The CDR3 spans 15 residues. CDR3 sequence (DNA): TGCGCCAGCAGCCTCCTAACCGAGAGCAATCAGCCCCAGCATTTT. Protein: CASSLLTESNQPQHF.

This clone was recorded many times. This chain links TRBV7-9 with TRBJ2-7; 8 nucleotides match TRBD1. V shed 4 bases and J 2 bases; nucleotides not matched to a gene: 10. The CDR3 is made up of 16 amino acids. Germline CDR1 and CDR2: SEHNR and FQNEAQ (reference sequence). Here the CDR3 DNA reads TGTGCCAGCAGCTCCACCGACAGGGGACATACCTACGAGCAGTACTTC. Its translation is CASSSTDRGHTYEQYF.

This clone was counted a single time. The rearrangement links TRBV4-3 to TRBJ2-4; TRBD1 or TRBD2 may be the D gene (7 bases each). V gave up 0 bases and J gave up 0 bases, with 12 bases separating them. CDR3 size: 17 residues. Germline V lookup: CDR1 LGHNA, CDR2 YSLEER. The DNA of the CDR3 is TGCGCCAGCAGCCAAGACAGGGGGGGAGTAGCCAAAAACATTCAGTACTTC. It translates to CASSQDRGGVAKNIQYF.

The rearrangement links TRBV5-6 to TRBJ2-7, with TRBD1 matching over 8 bases. V was pared by 4 bases and J by 3 bases, with 6 bases of the junction left unmatched. Germline V gene data show CDR1 as SGHDT and CDR2 as YYEEEE. The length of the CDR3 is 14 residues. The CDR3 region is CASSLDRVSYEQYF. DNA of the CDR3: TGTGCCAGCAGCCTGGACAGGGTCAGCTACGAGCAGTACTTC.

The V and J genes are TRBV19 and TRBJ2-7; TRBD1 matches at 8 bases. Germline V gives CDR1 LNHDA, CDR2 SQIVND (reference sequence). The CDR3 contains 14 residues. After removal of 6 bases from V and 3 bases from J, the junction contained 7 bases not matched to a gene. CDR3 loop: CASRADRVDYEQYF. CDR3 nucleotides: TGTGCCAGTAGGGCGGACAGGGTGGACTACGAGCAGTACTTC.

This rearrangement joins TRBV5-4 to TRBJ1-2, with TRBD1 matching 7 bases. Trimming cost V 2 bases and J 5 bases; bases outside gene matches: 6. This CDR3 is built from 14 residues. The germline CDR1 and CDR2 sequences are SGHNT and YYREEE (reference sequence). The CDR3 loop reads CASSFTGDHYGYTF. CDR3 in DNA: TGTGCCAGCAGCTTCACAGGGGATCATTATGGCTACACCTTC.

The chain recombines TRBV27 with TRBJ1-3; D unresolved. The CDR3 consists of 15 residues. Looked up from germline, CDR1 is MNHEY and CDR2 is SMNVEV (reference sequence). Trimming removed 4 bases from V and 0 bases from J, with 10 bases in between. The CDR3 loop is CASSSHASSGNTIYF. The CDR3 DNA reads TGTGCCAGCAGTTCACACGCCAGCTCTGGAAACACCATATATTTT.

V gene TRBV5-5 combines with J gene TRBJ2-7; unclear D gene. The CDR3 has 14 residues. V was pared by 0 bases and J by 0 bases, with 7 bases between. Germline CDR1 SGHKS, CDR2 YYEKEE (reference sequence). CDR3 sequence (DNA): TGTGCCAGCAGCTTGGATGGCAGCTCCTACGAGCAGTACTTC. Amino acids: CASSLDGSSYEQYF.